This TCR beta chain was obtained from a study of vaccination effects on CD4 cells after COVID-19 (dated by TCRdb to between 2021 and 2022). Regarding the research as a whole: To identify antigen-specific CD4+ T cell clonotypes by their expansion, the ViraFEST assay first stimulated PBMC with viral peptide pools and then applied TCR sequencing. Post-vaccine samples across the study were collected a median of 72 days after the second dose, with a range of 14 to 241. A few million PBMC per well were cultured in IMDM with roughly 5% human AB serum, roughly 11 IU/ml IL-2 and gentamicin, plus 10 ug/ml peptides. SARS-CoV-2 spike-specific CD4+ TCR repertoires were compared before and after mRNA vaccination in COVID-19 convalescent patients and in infection-naive vaccine recipients. Altogether, over 9 COVID-19 convalescent patients and several SARS-CoV-2-naive healthy vaccine recipients made up the full study. Cultures from other donors in the study were sequenced with the Oncomine TCR Beta short-read assay on an Illumina iSeq 100. What the work shows at the level of the full study, not this receptor alone: In healthy vaccine recipients, vaccine-induced clones were almost all SARS-CoV-2 mono-reactive, with only 1 of 255 being cross-reactive with common cold coronaviruses. The study was limited by a small number of convalescent patients, and early post-infection timepoints were lacking. Clones induced by infection and clones induced by vaccination both contracted markedly at late timepoints after vaccination, which fits with T cell responses waning over time.

In the case of this clone: Its antigen specificity is not known. Base qualities were left out, and no much larger clone turns up one base away.

Taken from cysteine to phenylalanine, the CDR3 has 12 residues. Only the CDR3 DNA is retained, 36 bases long and in frame from the first base. Looking up the germline V gene yields CDR1 SQVTM and CDR2 ANQGSEA. V is cut by 1 base and J by 11 bases, and the space between the germline ends is 14 bases. After more than 9 days of culture, CD4+ T cells were isolated with the EasySep CD4+ T cell isolation kit. Participants received two doses of either the BNT162b2 or the mRNA-1273 mRNA SARS-CoV-2 vaccine. The absence of prior SARS-CoV-2 infection in healthy vaccine recipients was confirmed by negative nucleocapsid antibodies before and after vaccination. Half of the culture medium was replaced with fresh IL-2-containing medium on days 3 and 7. Unless noted otherwise, every peptide stimulation condition was cultured in triplicate wells. Using Ficoll-Paque Plus gradient centrifugation, PBMC were separated from whole blood and then either used fresh or cryopreserved at -140C. Genomic DNA was extracted from cultured CD4+ T cells with the QIAamp micro DNA kit.

Libraries came from the immunoSEQ multiplex PCR assay. TCR beta CDR3 sequencing was performed on DNA from the cultured, isolated CD4+ T cells. The paper's processing steps were these. The analysis removed non-productive TCR sequences, trimmed reads to the CDR3 region, and retained only CDR3s that were 7 or more amino acids long. Antigen-specific clonotypes were identified using the MANAFEST web app by comparison of expansion in peptide wells against reference cultures. To be called positive, a clone needed expansion at FDR<0.05 compared with the reference and with all other wells, an odds ratio greater than 5, and a frequency greater than 0.1% in two replicate wells. Clonotypes significantly expanded in SARS-CoV-2 spike wells and in at least one common cold coronavirus spike condition were defined as cross-reactive. CDR3 similarity was assessed by Levenshtein distance with the stringdist R package, and unrooted trees were built with ape in R 3.6.1. In its TCRdb copy, this immuneACCESS table keeps in-frame sequences only and misses some clones. Where compared with another copy, unresolved V genes explain less than half of these, and the others have no known cause. The D gene and trimming were derived from the DNA, and the V and J assignments and clone size from that table. This sample gives some 47,000 clones in total; about 70% of them show up just once. 6% to 7% of the sample goes to the ten largest clones.

This specimen consisted of CD4+ T cells from PBMCs cultured without peptide, obtained after COVID-19 vaccination. The sequence is built from TRBV29-1 and TRBJ1-1, with a weak D call of TRBD1 (6 bases match). The sequence derives from a human donor who received a COVID-19 vaccine. The DNA sequence follows: TGCAGCGTTGAAGTCGGGGGCTATTTGGCTTTCTTT. It codes for CSVEVGGYLAFF.